The sequence of this T cell receptor (beta chain) was determined in a study of shared clonotypes between healthy human individuals. General study points: Expectations were that clonotype sharing among donors would be affected by sequencing depth. The authors sampled blood alone, and tissue repertoires likely differ.

This clone showed up many times. No antigen is known for it. TCRdb's table, derived via immunoSEQ multiplex PCR, lists solely in-frame clones and lacks some. The sample has a few hundred thousand clones, around 78% seen once. The TCR comes from a woman aged 40 to 49 in good health. Some clones in this sample may be carry-over from other donors' samples. The source material was PBMCs.

This CDR3 is CASSLAPSGRANEQFF. The CDR3 bases are TGCGCCAGCAGCTTGGCTCCTAGCGGGAGGGCCAATGAGCAGTTCTTC. The chain carries TRBV5-1 and TRBJ2-1; 12 bases map to TRBD2. CDR1 and CDR2 (germline): SGHRS, YFSETQ. This CDR3 spans 16 amino acids. After removal of 0 bases from V and 6 bases from J, the junction contained 4 bases not matched to a gene.